The 19 T cell receptor beta chains presented below share a single source sample, sequenced in a study of cytomegalovirus exposure and HLA in healthy donors. Amplification used 60 Vbeta primers and 13 Jbeta primers. Method: immunoSEQ multiplex PCR; TCRdb's copy keeps in-frame clones and lacks some. Of some 180,000 clones in the sample, around 77% were seen once. Source material: PBMCs. All receptors derive from a woman aged 25 to 45 in good health and CMV-seronegative.

The chain joins TRBV28 to TRBJ1-6; D is possibly TRBD1 (5 bases). CDR1 MDHEN and CDR2 SYDVKM come from the germline V gene. Trimming removed 6 bases from V and 8 bases from J, with 17 bases in between. The CDR3 runs to 15 residues. DNA of the CDR3: TGTGCCAGCAGCTCCCCGGGGAGGGGAGATTCACCCCTCCACTTT. Translating gives CASSSPGRGDSPLHF. Variable domain in full (rest from reference TRBV28 and TRBJ1-6): DVKVTQSSRYLVKRTGEKVFLECVQDMDHENMFWYRQDPGLGLRLIYFSYDVKMKEKGDIPEGYSVSREKKERFSLILESASTNQTSMYLCASSSPGRGDSPLHFGNGTRLTVT.

This clone was picked up one time. The rearrangement joins TRBV5-1 to TRBJ1-2; 7 positions match TRBD1. The V and J ends lost 4 bases and 2 bases, in that order; junction bases with no gene match: 5. This CDR3 comprises 14 residues. Per the germline V gene, CDR1 is SGHRS and CDR2 is YFSETQ. The CDR3 sequence: CASSEGTVNYGYTF. The CDR3 DNA sequence: TGCGCCAGCAGCGAAGGGACAGTAAACTATGGCTACACCTTC.

The V gene is TRBV30, the J gene TRBJ1-1, with D perhaps TRBD1 (6 bases). The germline V gene has CDR1 GTSNPN and CDR2 SVGIG (reference sequence). Trimming took off 2 bases at V and 1 base at J, with 14 bases between the two ends. This CDR3 contains 15 residues. The CDR3 DNA is TGTGCCTGGAGTCCGGGACATGGGGCGAACACTGAAGCTTTCTTT. Translated, it gives CAWSPGHGANTEAFF.

The chain links TRBV29-1 to TRBJ2-1, with D maybe TRBD1 (5 bases). The germline V and J ends were trimmed by 7 bases and 7 bases, with 14 bases remaining between them. Germline V gene sequence: CDR1 SQVTM, CDR2 ANQGSEA. This CDR3 spans 12 amino acids. The CDR3 spells CSGGAPRNEQFF. CDR3 nucleotides: TGCAGCGGTGGGGCCCCTAGAAATGAGCAGTTCTTC.

The J gene is TRBJ1-3, the V gene TRBV27; possible D gene TRBD1, 6 bases. The CDR3 runs to 14 residues. The V gene's germline CDR1 is MNHEY and CDR2 SMNVEV (reference sequence). Between the trimmed V and J ends, which lost 6 bases and 8 bases, there was a span of 17 bases. The CDR3, as DNA: TGTGCCAGCAGCCCCATAACAGGGTCTGACACCATATATTTT. Encoded protein: CASSPITGSDTIYF.

This clone was observed once. This chain joins TRBV6-5 and TRBJ2-5; a possible D gene is TRBD2 (6 bases). Trimming stripped 2 bases from V and 5 bases from J, with 9 bases between. Germline assignment: CDR1 MNHEY and CDR2 SVGAGI. This CDR3 is built from 13 residues. CDR3 protein: CASSYPGVETQYF. CDR3 in DNA: TGTGCCAGCAGTTACCCGGGAGTGGAGACCCAGTACTTC.

The chain couples TRBV5-6 to TRBJ2-5, with a tentative D call TRBD2 (5 bases). The germline V gene encodes CDR1 SGHDT and CDR2 YYEEEE. The CDR3 is 13 amino acids. Trimming left V 2 bases short and J 11 bases short, with 16 bases between. CDR3 nucleotides: TGTGCCAGCAGCTTCGTAGGAGGTGGTGAGCAGTACTTC. This sequence encodes CASSFVGGGEQYF.

This chain joins TRBV18 and TRBJ2-2, with D hard to call. This CDR3 spans 14 amino acids. Trimming cost V 3 bases and J 2 bases, with 7 bases left between them. CDR1 KGHSH and CDR2 LQKENI come from the germline V gene. CDR3: CASSPDTNTGELFF. The CDR3 nucleotides are TGTGCCAGCTCACCTGACACCAACACCGGGGAGCTGTTTTTT.

CDR3 region: CASSRDFYSTDTQYF. In nucleotides, the CDR3 is TGTGCCAGCAGCCGGGACTTCTACTCCACAGATACGCAGTATTTT. V gene TRBV14 combines with J gene TRBJ2-3; possible D gene TRBD2, 6 bases. V dropped 4 bases and J dropped 2 bases, with 13 bases sitting between them. There are 15 residues in the CDR3. The germline V gene encodes CDR1 SGHDN and CDR2 FVKESK.

The rearrangement uses TRBV27 and TRBJ1-3; D remains unclear. The CDR3 is 13 amino acids. Germline-derived CDR1 and CDR2 are MNHEY and SMNVEV (reference sequence). V was clipped by 8 bases and J by 4 bases, with 12 bases between them. The CDR3, as DNA: TGTGCCAGCGGTCAGAGCGGCGGAAACACCATATATTTT. Its translation is CASGQSGGNTIYF.

The chain employs TRBV7-9 and TRBJ1-5; D uncertain. CDR1 is SEHNR and CDR2 is FQNEAQ in the germline V gene (reference sequence). Deletions cut 1 base from V and 7 bases from J, with 5 bases between. The length of the CDR3 is 12 residues. The chain's CDR3 is CASSLDAQPQHF. In DNA, the CDR3 is TGTGCCAGCAGCTTAGATGCGCAGCCCCAGCATTTT.

Here the CDR3 DNA reads TGTGCCAGCAGCCTAGCGGGACTAGCGGGAGACAATGAGCAGTTCTTC. This translates into CASSLAGLAGDNEQFF. This chain uses TRBV28 with TRBJ2-1, with 14 bases fitting TRBD2. The CDR3 length is 16 residues. V was clipped by 6 bases and J by 5 bases; unmatched bases: 6. Germline V lookup: CDR1 MDHEN, CDR2 SYDVKM.

The chain combines TRBV5-5 with TRBJ1-1; TRBD1 agrees at 7 bases. The CDR3 totals 14 residues. The germline V gene has CDR1 SGHKS and CDR2 YYEKEE (reference sequence). V was pared by 6 bases and J by 0 bases, with 5 bases of the junction left unmatched. CDR3 DNA: TGTGCCAGCAAGGGGACAGAATTGAACACTGAAGCTTTCTTT. Encoded protein: CASKGTELNTEAFF.

The chain combines TRBV5-1 with TRBJ2-3, with D unclear. Trimming took 3 bases from V and 0 from J, leaving 8 bases between them. Looked up from germline, CDR1 is SGHRS and CDR2 is YFSETQ. The length of the CDR3 is 14 residues. The CDR3 sequence is CASSSTISTDTQYF. CDR3 nucleotide sequence: TGCGCCAGCAGCTCGACAATTAGCACAGATACGCAGTATTTT.

The chain is built from TRBV27 and TRBJ1-5; D is unclear. The CDR3 covers 14 residues. V lost 2 bases, J lost 4 bases, and 9 bases lay in between. CDR1 MNHEY and CDR2 SMNVEV come from the germline V gene (reference sequence). CDR3 protein: CASSLARSNQPQHF. CDR3 nucleotide sequence: TGTGCCAGCAGTTTAGCCAGGTCGAATCAGCCCCAGCATTTT.

This rearrangement joins TRBV5-5 to TRBJ1-5; D ambiguous. The germline CDR1 and CDR2 sequences are SGHKS and YYEKEE (reference sequence). This CDR3 has 14 amino acids. V gave up 5 bases and J gave up 8 bases, with 17 bases separating them. The CDR3 is CASSVDSRSEPQHF. CDR3 sequence (DNA): TGTGCCAGCAGTGTGGACTCTCGGTCAGAGCCCCAGCATTTT.

This chain links TRBV5-1 with TRBJ2-1; a weak D match, TRBD1 (5 bases). The CDR3 contains 15 residues. CDR1 is SGHRS and CDR2 is YFSETQ in the germline V gene. The V gene lost 0 bases and the J gene lost 5 bases, with 12 bases spanning the gap. The CDR3 region is CASSLAGNPHNEQFF. CDR3 DNA: TGCGCCAGCAGCTTGGCAGGGAACCCCCACAATGAGCAGTTCTTC.

The V call is TRBV30, the J call TRBJ2-7; D is uncertain. Germline CDR1 reads GTSNPN; CDR2 reads SVGIG (reference sequence). The V gene lost 0 bases and the J gene lost 4 bases, with 7 bases spanning the gap. This CDR3 is built from 12 residues. CDR3 amino acids: CAWSVQQYEQYF. The CDR3 nucleotides read TGTGCCTGGAGTGTACAGCAGTACGAGCAGTACTTC.

This chain joins TRBV5-5 and TRBJ2-7, with TRBD2 matching 8 bases. The V gene end was trimmed by 4 bases and the J gene end by 2 bases; junction bases not matched to a gene: 5. Germline V lookup: CDR1 SGHKS, CDR2 YYEKEE (reference sequence). CDR3 length: 14 residues. CDR3 bases: TGTGCCAGCAGCCCTAGCGGGCGTGCCTACGAGCAGTACTTC. It codes for CASSPSGRAYEQYF. Drawing the rest from reference TRBV5-5 and TRBJ2-7, the complete variable domain is DAGVTQSPTHLIKTRGQQVTLRCSPISGHKSVSWYQQVLGQGPQFIFQYYEKEERGRGNFPDRFSARQFPNYSSELNVNALLLGDSALYLCASSPSGRAYEQYFGPGTRLTVT.